The 13 T cell receptor beta chains below were found in one sample sequenced in a study of T cell repertoires in cytomegalovirus infection. One entry per CDR3 protein results from TCRdb running MiXCR on the reads. The table lists about 570,000 distinct CDR3 sequences, approximately 40% of them singletons. What these receptors recognize is not known. This material consisted of cultured PBMCs, taken from culture after CMV antigen stimulation. Receptors were obtained from a human donor in good health (CMV status not recorded). Some clones in this sample may be carry-over from other donors' samples.

The chain combines TRBV6-1 with TRBJ1-5; D gene ambiguous. The V gene lost 2 bases and the J gene lost 2 bases, with 10 bases spanning the gap. Germline V CDR1 and CDR2: MNHNS, SASEGT. This CDR3 is built from 15 residues. CDR3 sequence (DNA): TGTGCCAGCAGTGAACGAGGAGGAGGCAATCAGCCCCAGCATTTT. Translation: CASSERGGGNQPQHF.

This clonotype was detected once. The rearrangement links TRBV2 to TRBJ1-5; D remains unclear. The V gene's germline CDR1 is SNHLY and CDR2 FYNNEI. The CDR3 contains 15 residues. V lost 2 bases and J 6 bases, leaving 14 bases between the germline ends. Here the CDR3 DNA reads TGTGCCAGCAGTGAAACCCAGACGGGTGCTCAGCCCCAGCATTTT. It yields the protein CASSETQTGAQPQHF.

The chain employs TRBV12-3 or TRBV12-4 and TRBJ2-7, with D uncertain. CDR3 length: 13 amino acids. V was cut by 7 bases and J by 3 bases, with 13 bases left in between. In nucleotides, the CDR3 is TGTGCCAGCACCCAAGGGCCCCTCTACGAGCAGTACTTC. Protein product: CASTQGPLYEQYF.

The V and J genes are TRBV28 and TRBJ2-7, with 8 nucleotides matching TRBD2. The CDR3 spans 12 residues. V trimming: 4 bases; J trimming: 6 bases; junction bases outside the gene matches: 2. CDR1 is MDHEN, CDR2 SYDVKM, per germline. The CDR3: CASSSGGPEQYF. CDR3 sequence (DNA): TGTGCCAGCAGTTCGGGGGGGCCCGAGCAGTACTTC.

A few counts support this clonotype. The chain couples TRBV12-3 or TRBV12-4 to TRBJ2-3; TRBD2 matches at 7 bases. V trimming: 6 bases; J trimming: 4 bases; junction bases outside the gene matches: 13. The CDR3 has 16 amino acids. The chain's CDR3 is CASRGARGGKADTQYF. The DNA of the CDR3 is TGTGCCAGCAGAGGGGCCCGCGGGGGTAAGGCAGATACGCAGTATTTT.

This clonotype was seen only a few times. The V and J genes are TRBV7-8 and TRBJ1-2; D not resolved. Between the trimmed V and J ends, which lost 1 base and 2 bases, there was a span of 11 bases. CDR1 SGHVS and CDR2 FQNEAQ come from the germline V gene. This CDR3 is 15 amino acids long. CDR3 nucleotides: TGTGCCAGCAGCTTAGAGTCTTGGGGAAACTATGGCTACACCTTC. It yields the protein CASSLESWGNYGYTF.

The CDR3 sequence: CASSPNGGFNYGYTF. The CDR3 coding sequence is TGTGCCAGTAGTCCCAATGGGGGATTTAACTATGGCTACACCTTC. The chain couples TRBV19 to TRBJ1-2; D may be TRBD1 (5 bases). CDR3 length: 15 residues. V shed 5 bases and J shed 1 base, with 14 bases lying between them. In germline, CDR1 is LNHDA, CDR2 SQIVND (reference sequence).

This clonotype has more than one count but fewer than ten. This chain joins TRBV6-2 or TRBV6-3 and TRBJ2-1; TRBD1 agrees at 8 bases. Trimming took 7 bases from V and 8 from J; bases not matched to a gene: 10. The CDR3 totals 14 residues. Germline V gene lookup returns CDR1 MNHEY and CDR2 SVGEGT. The CDR3 protein is CASNIRTGTDEQFF. The CDR3 region has the DNA TGTGCCAGCAACATCAGGACAGGGACGGATGAGCAGTTCTTC.

The genes are TRBV7-2 and TRBJ2-1; TRBD2 matches at 10 bases. The CDR3 is 15 amino acids. Germline lookup yields CDR1 SGHTA and CDR2 FQGNSA. Losses at the gene ends were 3 bases for V and 8 bases for J; bases not matched to a gene: 7. The CDR3 is CASSFIAGGRDEQFF. CDR3 coding DNA: TGTGCCAGCAGCTTTATAGCGGGGGGTCGGGATGAGCAGTTCTTC.

The rearrangement joins TRBV4-2 to TRBJ2-3; 8 bases are shared with TRBD2. The germline V gene encodes CDR1 LGHNA and CDR2 YNFKEQ. V was clipped by 0 bases and J by 7 bases; unmatched bases: 12. This CDR3 comprises 17 residues. DNA of the CDR3: TGTGCCAGCAGCCAAGACGGGCCGGGGGGGGCAGGGTATACGCAGTATTTT. Translating gives CASSQDGPGGAGYTQYF.

This clonotype came up once. This sequence may be a read error, since a much larger clone differs from it by one base. The gene calls are TRBV7-9 and TRBJ1-5; no clear D. Germline V gene lookup returns CDR1 SEHNR and CDR2 FQNEAQ (reference sequence). Trimming removed 5 bases from V and 5 bases from J, with 7 bases in between. CDR3 length equals 12 residues. The CDR3 protein is CASSLPDQPQHF. CDR3 bases: TGTGCCAGCAGCCTCCCCGATCAGCCCCAGCATTTT.

The genes are TRBV6-8 and TRBJ2-1; D could derive from TRBD1 or TRBD2 (5 bases each). There are 12 residues in the CDR3. Germline V gene data show CDR1 as MNHGY and CDR2 as SAAAGT. Trimming took 6 bases from V and 11 from J, leaving 14 bases between them. DNA for the CDR3: TGTGCCAGCAGGGATCAACCGGGACAGCAGTTCTTC. Its translation is CASRDQPGQQFF.

The chain has TRBV6-1 and TRBJ2-2; TRBD2 aligns across 9 bases. The CDR3 runs to 16 residues. V lost 3 bases and J lost 3; bases outside the gene matches: 5. CDR1 and CDR2 (germline): MNHNS, SASEGT. CDR3 DNA sequence: TGTGCCAGCAGTGACAGAATAGCGGGAGACACCGGGGAGCTGTTTTTT. Amino acid sequence: CASSDRIAGDTGELFF.